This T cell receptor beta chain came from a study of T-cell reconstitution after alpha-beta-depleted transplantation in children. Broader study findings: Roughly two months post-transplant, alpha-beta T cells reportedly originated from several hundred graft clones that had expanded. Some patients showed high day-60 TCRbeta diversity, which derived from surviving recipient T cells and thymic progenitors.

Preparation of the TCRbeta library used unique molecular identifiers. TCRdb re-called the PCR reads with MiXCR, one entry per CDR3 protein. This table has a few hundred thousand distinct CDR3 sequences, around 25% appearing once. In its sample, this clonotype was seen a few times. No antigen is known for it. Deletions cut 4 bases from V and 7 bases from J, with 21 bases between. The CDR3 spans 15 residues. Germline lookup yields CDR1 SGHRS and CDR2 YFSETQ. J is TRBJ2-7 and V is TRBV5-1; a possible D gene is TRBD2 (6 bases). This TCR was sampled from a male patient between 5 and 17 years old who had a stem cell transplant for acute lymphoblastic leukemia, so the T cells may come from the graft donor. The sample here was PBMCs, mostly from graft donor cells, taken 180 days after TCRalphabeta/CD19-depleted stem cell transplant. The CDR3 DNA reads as TGCGCCAGCAGCCCGTGGGAGGATCTACGATTGGAGCAGTACTTC. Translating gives CASSPWEDLRLEQYF.